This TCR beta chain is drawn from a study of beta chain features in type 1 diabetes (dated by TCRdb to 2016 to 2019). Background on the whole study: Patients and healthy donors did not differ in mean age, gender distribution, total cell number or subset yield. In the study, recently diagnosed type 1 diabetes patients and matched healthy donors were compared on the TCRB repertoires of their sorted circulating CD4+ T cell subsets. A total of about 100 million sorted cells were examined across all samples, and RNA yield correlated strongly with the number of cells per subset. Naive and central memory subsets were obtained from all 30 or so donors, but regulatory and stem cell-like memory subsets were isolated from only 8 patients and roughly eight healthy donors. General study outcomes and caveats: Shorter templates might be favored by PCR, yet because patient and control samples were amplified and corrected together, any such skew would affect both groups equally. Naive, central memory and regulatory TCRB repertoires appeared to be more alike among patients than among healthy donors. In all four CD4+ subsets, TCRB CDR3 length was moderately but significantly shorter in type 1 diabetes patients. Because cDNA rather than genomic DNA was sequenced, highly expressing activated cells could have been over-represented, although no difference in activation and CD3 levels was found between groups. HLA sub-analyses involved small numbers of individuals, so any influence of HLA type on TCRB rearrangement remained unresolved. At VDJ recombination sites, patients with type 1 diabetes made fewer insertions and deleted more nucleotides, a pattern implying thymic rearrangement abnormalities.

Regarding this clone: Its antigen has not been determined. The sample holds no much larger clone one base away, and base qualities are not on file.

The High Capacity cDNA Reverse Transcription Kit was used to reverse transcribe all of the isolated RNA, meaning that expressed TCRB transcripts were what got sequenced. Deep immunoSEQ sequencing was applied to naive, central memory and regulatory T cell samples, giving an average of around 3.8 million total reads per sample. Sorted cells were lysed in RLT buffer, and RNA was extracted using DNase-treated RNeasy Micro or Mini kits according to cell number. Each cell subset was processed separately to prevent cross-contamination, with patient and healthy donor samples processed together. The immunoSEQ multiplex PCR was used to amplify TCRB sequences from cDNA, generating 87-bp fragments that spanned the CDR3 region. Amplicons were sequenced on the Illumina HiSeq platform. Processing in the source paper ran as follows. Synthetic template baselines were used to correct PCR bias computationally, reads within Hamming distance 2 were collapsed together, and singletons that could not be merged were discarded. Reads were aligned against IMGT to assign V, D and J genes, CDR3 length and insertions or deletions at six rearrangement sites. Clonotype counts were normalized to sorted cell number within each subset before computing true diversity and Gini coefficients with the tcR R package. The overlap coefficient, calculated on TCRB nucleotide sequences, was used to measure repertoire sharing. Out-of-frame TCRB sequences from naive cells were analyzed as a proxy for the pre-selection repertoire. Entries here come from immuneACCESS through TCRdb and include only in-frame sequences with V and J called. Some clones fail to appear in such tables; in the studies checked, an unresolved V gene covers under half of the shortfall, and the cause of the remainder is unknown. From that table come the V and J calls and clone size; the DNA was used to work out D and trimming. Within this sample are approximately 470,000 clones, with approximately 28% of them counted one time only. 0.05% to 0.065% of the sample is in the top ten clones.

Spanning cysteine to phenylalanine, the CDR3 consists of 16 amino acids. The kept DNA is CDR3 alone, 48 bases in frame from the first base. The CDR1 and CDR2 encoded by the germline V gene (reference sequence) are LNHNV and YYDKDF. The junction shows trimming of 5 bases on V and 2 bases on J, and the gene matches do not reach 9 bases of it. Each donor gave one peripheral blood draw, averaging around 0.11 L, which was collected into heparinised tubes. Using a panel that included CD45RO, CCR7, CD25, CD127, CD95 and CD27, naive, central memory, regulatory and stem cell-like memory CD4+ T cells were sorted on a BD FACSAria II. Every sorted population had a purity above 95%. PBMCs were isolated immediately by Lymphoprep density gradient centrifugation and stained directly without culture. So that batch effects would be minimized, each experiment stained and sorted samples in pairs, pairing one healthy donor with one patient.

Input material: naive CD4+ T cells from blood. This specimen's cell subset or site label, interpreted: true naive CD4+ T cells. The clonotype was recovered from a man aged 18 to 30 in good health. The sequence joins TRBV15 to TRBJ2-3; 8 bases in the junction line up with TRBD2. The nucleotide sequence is TGTGCCACCAGCCTCCGGACTAGCCGGGTCACAGATACGCAGTATTTT. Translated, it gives CATSLRTSRVTDTQYF.